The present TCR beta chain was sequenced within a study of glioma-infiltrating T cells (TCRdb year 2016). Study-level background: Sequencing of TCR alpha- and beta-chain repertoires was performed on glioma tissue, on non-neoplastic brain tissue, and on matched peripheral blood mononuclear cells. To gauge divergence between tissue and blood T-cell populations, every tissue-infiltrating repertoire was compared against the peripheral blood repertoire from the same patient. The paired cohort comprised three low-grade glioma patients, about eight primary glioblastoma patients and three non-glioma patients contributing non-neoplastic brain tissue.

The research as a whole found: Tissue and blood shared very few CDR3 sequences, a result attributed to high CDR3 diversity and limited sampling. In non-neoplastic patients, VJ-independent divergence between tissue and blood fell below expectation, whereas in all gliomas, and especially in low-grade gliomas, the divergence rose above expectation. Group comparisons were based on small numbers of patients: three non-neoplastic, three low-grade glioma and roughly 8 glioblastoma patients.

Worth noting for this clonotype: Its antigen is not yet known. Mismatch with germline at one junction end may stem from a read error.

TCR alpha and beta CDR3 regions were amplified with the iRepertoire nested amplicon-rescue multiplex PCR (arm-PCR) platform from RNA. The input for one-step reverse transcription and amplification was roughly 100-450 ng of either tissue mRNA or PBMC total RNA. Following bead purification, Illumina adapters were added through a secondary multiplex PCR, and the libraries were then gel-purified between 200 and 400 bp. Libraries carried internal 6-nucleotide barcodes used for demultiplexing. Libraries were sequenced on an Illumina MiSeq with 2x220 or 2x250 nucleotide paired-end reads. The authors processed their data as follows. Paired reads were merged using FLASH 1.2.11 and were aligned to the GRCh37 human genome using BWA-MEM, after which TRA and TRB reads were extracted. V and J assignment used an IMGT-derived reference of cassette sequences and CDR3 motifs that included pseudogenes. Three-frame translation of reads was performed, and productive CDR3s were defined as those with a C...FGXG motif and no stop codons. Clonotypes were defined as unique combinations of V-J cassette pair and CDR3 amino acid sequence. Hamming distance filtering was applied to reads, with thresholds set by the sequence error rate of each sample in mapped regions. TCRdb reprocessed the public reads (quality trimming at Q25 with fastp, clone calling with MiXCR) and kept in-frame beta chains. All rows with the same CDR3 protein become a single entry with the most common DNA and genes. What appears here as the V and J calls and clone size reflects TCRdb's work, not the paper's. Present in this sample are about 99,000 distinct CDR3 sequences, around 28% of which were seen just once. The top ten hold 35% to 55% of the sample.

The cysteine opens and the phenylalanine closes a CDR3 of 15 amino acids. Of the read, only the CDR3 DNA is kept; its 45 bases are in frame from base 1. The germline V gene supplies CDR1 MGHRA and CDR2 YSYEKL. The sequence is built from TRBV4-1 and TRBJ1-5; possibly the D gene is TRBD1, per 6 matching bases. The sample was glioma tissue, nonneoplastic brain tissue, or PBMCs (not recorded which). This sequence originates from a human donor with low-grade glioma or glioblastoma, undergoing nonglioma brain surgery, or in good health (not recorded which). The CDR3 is CASRRQVDSNQPLHF. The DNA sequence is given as TGCGCCAGCAGACGACAGGTCGATAGCAACCAGCCCCTGCATTTT.